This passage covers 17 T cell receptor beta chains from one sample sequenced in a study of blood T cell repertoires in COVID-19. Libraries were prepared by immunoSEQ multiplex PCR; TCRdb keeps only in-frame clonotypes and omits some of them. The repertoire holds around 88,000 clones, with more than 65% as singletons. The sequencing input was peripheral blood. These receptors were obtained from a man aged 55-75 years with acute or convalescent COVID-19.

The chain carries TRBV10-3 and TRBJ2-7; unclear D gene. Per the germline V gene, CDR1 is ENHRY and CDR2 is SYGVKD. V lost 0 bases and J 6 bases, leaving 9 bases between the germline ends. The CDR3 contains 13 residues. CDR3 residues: CAISESRGIEQYF. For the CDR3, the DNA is TGTGCCATCAGTGAGTCGCGAGGTATCGAGCAGTACTTC.

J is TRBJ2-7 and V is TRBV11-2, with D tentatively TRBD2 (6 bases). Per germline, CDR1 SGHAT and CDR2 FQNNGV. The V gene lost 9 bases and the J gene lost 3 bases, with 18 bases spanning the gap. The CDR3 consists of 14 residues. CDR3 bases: TGTGCCAGTAGCAGATCAGCGGGTCTCTACGAGCAGTACTTC. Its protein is CASSRSAGLYEQYF.

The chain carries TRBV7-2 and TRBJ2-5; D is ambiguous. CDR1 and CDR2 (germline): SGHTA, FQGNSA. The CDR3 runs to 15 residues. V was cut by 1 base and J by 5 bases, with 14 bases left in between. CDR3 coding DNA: TGTGCCAGCAGCTTAGTCCGCCTACCTTTGGAGACCCAGTACTTC. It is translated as CASSLVRLPLETQYF.

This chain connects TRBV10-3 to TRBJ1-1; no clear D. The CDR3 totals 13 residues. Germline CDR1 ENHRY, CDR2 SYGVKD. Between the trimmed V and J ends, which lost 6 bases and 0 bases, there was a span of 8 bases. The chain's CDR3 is CAISPGLNTEAFF. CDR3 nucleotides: TGTGCCATCAGCCCAGGTTTGAACACTGAAGCTTTCTTT.

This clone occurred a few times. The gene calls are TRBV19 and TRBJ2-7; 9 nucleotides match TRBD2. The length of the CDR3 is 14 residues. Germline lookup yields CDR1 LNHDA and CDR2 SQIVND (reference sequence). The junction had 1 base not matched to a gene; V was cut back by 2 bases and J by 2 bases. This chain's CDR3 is CASSIIAGAYEQYF. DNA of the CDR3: TGTGCCAGTAGTATAATAGCGGGAGCCTACGAGCAGTACTTC. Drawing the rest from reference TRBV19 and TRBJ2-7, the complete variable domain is DGGITQSPKYLFRKEGQNVTLSCEQNLNHDAMYWYRQDPGQGLRLIYYSQIVNDFQKGDIAEGYSVSREKKESFPLTVTSAQKNPTAFYLCASSIIAGAYEQYFGPGTRLTVT.

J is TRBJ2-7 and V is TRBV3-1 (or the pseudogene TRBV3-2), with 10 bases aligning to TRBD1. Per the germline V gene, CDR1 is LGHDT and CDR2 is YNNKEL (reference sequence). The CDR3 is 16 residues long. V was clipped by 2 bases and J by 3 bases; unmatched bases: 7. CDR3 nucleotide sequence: TGTGCCAGCAGCCAATCAGACAGGGGGCAACGCTACGAGCAGTACTTC. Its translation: CASSQSDRGQRYEQYF.

CDR3 region: CASSYSGTGDRQPQHF. The CDR3 nucleotides are TGTGCCAGCAGTTACTCGGGGACAGGGGATCGTCAGCCCCAGCATTTT. The chain has TRBV6-5 and TRBJ1-5, with TRBD1 matching 10 bases. This CDR3 region has 16 residues. Germline V gene sequence: CDR1 MNHEY, CDR2 SVGAGI. Trimming at V came to 0 bases and at J to 6 bases, leaving 5 bases not matched to a gene.

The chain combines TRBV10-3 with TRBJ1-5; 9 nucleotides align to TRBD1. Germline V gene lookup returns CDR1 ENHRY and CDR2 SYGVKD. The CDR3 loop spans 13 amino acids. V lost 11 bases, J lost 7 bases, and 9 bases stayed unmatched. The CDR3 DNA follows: TGTGCCTCAAACCGGGACAGGGACCAGCCCCAGCATTTT. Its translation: CASNRDRDQPQHF.

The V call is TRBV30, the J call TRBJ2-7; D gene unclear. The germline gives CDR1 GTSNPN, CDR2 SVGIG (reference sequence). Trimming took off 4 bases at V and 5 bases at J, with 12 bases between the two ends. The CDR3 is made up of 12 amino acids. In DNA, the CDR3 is TGTGCCTGGACCCTAGACCGAAACGAGCAGTACTTC. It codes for CAWTLDRNEQYF.

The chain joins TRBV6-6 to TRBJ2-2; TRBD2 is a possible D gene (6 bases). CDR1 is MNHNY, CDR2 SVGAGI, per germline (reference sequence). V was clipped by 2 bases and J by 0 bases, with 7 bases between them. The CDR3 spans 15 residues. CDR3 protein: CASSYAGSNTGELFF. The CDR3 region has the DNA TGTGCCAGCAGTTACGCGGGATCGAACACCGGGGAGCTGTTTTTT.

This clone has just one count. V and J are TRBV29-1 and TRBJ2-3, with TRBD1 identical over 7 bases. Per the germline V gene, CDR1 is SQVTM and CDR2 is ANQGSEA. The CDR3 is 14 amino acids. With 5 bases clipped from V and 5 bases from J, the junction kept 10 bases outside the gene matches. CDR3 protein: CSVSRTGYVDTQYF. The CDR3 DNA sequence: TGCAGCGTTTCCAGGACAGGTTACGTAGATACGCAGTATTTT.

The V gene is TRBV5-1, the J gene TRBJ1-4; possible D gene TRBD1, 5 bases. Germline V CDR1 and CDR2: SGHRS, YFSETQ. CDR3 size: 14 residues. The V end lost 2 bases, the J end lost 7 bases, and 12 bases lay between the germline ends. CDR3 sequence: CASSFGGSGEKLFF. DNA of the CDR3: TGCGCCAGCAGCTTTGGGGGGAGCGGTGAAAAACTGTTTTTT.

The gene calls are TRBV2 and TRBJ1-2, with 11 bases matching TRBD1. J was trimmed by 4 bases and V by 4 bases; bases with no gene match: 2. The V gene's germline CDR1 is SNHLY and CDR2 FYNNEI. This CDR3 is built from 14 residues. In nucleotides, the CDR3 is TGTGCCAGCAGTGGGACAGGGGGCATCTATGGCTACACCTTC. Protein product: CASSGTGGIYGYTF.

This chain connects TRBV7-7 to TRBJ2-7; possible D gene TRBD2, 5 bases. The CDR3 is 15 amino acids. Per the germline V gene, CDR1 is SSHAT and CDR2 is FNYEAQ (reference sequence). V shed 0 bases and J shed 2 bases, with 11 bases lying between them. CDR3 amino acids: CASSLAPGKAYEQYF. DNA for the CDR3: TGTGCCAGCAGCTTAGCACCGGGAAAAGCCTACGAGCAGTACTTC.

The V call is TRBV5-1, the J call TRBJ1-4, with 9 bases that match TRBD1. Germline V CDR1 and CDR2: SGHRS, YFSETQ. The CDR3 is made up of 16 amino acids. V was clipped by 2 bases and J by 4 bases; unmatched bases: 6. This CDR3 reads CASSLTGTGLNEKLFF. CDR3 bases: TGCGCCAGCAGCTTAACCGGGACAGGGCTTAATGAAAAACTGTTTTTT.

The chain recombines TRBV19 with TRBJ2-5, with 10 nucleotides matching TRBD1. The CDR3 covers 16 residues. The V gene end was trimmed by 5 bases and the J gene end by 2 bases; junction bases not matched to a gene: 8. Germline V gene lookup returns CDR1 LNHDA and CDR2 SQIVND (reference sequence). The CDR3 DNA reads TGTGCCAGTAGTGATCTGAGGGACAGGGGACAAGAGACCCAGTACTTC. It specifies CASSDLRDRGQETQYF.

Here the CDR3 reads CATASGSRDEQFF. The DNA of the CDR3 is TGTGCCACAGCCAGCGGGAGTCGGGATGAGCAGTTCTTC. V and J are TRBV24-1 and TRBJ2-1; 8 positions agree with TRBD2. The CDR3 extends over 13 amino acids. The trim removed 10 bases at V and 8 bases at J, leaving 9 bases unmatched. CDR1 is KGHDR and CDR2 is SFDVKD in the germline V gene.